This T cell receptor (beta chain) was found in a study of cytomegalovirus exposure and HLA in healthy donors. Points from the study as a whole: When a later analysis was performed, an Asian-associated ancestry cluster reportedly had fewer N-insertions than the approximately 690-donor mean.

Per germline, CDR1 MNHEY and CDR2 SVGAGI. Trimming removed 6 bases at V and 2 bases at J, with 14 bases between. The CDR3 runs to 14 residues. About this clone: As yet, its antigen is unknown.

This PCR relied on a set of 60 Vbeta primers and 13 Jbeta primers. The repertoire was sequenced with immunoSEQ multiplex PCR; TCRdb's copy has only in-frame clones and lacks some. The data contain roughly 200,000 clones, around 85% of them singletons. The chain is built from TRBV6-5 and TRBJ2-7; maybe TRBD2 (6 bases). The TCR originated in a man aged 50-59 years in good health and CMV-seronegative. Material for sequencing was PBMCs. The CDR3 DNA reads as TGTGCCAGCAGGACCCGGGACTTAGCCTACGAGCAGTACTTC. Its translation is CASRTRDLAYEQYF.